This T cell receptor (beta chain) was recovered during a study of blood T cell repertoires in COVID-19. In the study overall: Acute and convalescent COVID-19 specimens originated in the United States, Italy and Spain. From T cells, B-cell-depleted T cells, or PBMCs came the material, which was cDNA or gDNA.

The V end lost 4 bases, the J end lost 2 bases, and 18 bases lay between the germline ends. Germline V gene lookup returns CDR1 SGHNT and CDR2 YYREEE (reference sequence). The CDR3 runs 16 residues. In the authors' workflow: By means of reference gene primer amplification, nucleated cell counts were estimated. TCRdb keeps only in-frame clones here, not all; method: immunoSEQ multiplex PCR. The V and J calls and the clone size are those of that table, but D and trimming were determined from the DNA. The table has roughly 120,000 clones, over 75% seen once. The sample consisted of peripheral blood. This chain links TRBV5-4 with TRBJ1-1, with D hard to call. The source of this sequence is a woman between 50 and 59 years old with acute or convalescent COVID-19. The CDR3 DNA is TGTGCCAGCAGCCGGGGTGCCGGACGGACTAACACTGAAGCTTTCTTT. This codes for CASSRGAGRTNTEAFF.